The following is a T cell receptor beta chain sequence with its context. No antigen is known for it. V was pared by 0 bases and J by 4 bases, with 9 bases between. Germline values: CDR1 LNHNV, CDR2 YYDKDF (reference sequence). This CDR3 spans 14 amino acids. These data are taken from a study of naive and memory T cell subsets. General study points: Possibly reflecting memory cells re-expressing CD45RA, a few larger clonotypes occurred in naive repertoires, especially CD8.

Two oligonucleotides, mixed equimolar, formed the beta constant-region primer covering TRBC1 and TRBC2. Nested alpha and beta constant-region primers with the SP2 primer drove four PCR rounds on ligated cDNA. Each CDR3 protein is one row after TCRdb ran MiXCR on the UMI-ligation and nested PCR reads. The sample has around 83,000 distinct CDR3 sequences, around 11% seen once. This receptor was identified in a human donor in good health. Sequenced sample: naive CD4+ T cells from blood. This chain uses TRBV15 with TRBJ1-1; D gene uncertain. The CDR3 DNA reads TGTGCCACCAGCAGAGATCGTGGCGGCACTGAAGCTTTCTTT. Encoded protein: CATSRDRGGTEAFF.